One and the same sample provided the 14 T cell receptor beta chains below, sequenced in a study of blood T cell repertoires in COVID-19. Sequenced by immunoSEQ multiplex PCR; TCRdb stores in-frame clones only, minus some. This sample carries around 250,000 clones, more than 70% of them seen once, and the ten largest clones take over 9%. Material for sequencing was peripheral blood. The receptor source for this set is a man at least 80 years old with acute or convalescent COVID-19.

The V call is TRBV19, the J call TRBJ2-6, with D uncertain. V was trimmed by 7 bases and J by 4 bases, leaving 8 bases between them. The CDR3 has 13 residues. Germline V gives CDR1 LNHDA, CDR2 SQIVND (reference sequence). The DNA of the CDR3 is TGTGCCAGTAATTATTTGGGGGCCAACGTCCTGACTTTC. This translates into CASNYLGANVLTF.

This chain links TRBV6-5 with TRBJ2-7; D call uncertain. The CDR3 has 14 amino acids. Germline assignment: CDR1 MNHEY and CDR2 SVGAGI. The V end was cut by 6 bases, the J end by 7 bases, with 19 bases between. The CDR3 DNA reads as TGTGCCAGCAGGCGCCCTCATCCGCCGAGGGAGCAGTACTTC. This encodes CASRRPHPPREQYF.

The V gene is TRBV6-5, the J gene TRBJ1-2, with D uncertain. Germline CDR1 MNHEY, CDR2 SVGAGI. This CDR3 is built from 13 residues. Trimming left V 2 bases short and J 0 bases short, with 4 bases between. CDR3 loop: CASSYAANYGYTF. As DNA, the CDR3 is TGTGCCAGCAGTTACGCAGCTAACTATGGCTACACCTTC.

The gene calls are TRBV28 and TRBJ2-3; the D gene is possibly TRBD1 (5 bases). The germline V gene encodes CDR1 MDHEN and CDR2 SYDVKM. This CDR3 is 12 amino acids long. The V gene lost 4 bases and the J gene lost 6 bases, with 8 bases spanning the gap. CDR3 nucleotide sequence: TGTGCCAGCAGTTCCTACAGGGATACGCAGTATTTT. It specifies CASSSYRDTQYF.

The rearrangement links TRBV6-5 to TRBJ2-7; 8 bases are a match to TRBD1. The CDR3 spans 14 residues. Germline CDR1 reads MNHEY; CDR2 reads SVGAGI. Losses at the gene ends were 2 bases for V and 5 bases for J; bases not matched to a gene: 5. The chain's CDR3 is CASSYQDRGHEQYF. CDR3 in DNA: TGTGCCAGCAGTTACCAAGACAGGGGACACGAGCAGTACTTC.

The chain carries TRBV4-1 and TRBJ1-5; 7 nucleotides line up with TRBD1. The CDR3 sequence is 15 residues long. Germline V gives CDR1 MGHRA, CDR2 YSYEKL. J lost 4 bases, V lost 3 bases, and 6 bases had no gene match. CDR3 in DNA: TGCGCCAGCAGCCAGGGGGACAGCCCTAATCAGCCCCAGCATTTT. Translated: CASSQGDSPNQPQHF.

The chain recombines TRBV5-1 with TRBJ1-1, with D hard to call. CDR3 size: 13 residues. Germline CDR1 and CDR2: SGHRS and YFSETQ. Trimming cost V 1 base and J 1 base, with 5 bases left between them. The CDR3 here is CASSLTRNTEAFF. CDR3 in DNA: TGCGCCAGCAGCTTGACCAGGAACACTGAAGCTTTCTTT.

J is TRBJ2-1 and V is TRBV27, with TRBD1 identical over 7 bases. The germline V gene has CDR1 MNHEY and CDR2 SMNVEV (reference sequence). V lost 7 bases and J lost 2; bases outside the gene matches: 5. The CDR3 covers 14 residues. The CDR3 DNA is TGTGCCAGCAAATTACAGGGGCCCTACAATGAGCAGTTCTTC. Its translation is CASKLQGPYNEQFF.

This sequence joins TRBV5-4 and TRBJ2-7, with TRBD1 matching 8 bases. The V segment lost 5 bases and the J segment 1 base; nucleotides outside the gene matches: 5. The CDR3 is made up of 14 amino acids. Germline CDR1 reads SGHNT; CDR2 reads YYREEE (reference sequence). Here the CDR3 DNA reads TGTGCCAGCAGTTCGAGGACAGGGTCCTACGAGCAGTACTTC. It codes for CASSSRTGSYEQYF.

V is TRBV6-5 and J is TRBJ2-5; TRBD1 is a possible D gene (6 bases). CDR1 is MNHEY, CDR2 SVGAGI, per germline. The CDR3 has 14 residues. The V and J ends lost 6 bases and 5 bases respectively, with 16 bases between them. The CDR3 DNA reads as TGTGCCAGCAGATCCGGACAGTTCAGGGAGACCCAGTACTTC. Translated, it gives CASRSGQFRETQYF.

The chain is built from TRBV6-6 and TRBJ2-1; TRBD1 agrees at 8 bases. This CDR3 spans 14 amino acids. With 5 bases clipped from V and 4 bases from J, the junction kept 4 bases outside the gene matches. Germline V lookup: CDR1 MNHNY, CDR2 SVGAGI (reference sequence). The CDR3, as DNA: TGTGCCAGCAGTCACGGGGACAGGTACAATGAGCAGTTCTTC. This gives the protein CASSHGDRYNEQFF.

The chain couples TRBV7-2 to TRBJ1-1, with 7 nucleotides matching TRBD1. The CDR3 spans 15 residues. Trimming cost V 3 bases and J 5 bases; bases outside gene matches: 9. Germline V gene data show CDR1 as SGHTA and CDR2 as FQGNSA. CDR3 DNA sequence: TGTGCCAGCAGCTTCCGGACAGGCTGGGGGACTGAAGCTTTCTTT. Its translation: CASSFRTGWGTEAFF.

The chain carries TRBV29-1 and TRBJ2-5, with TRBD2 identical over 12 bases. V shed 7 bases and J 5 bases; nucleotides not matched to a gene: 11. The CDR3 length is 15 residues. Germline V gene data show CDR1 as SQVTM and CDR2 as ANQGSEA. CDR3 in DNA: TGCAGCGCCCAGACTCTAGCGGGAGGGCCGGAGACCCAGTACTTC. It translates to CSAQTLAGGPETQYF.

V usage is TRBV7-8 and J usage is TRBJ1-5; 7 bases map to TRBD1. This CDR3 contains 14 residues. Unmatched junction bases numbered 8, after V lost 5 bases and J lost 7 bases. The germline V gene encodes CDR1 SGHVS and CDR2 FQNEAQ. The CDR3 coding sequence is TGTGCCAGCAGCACAGGGACAGATTTCCAGCCCCAGCATTTT. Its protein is CASSTGTDFQPQHF.